Listed below are T cell receptor beta chains from one sample, sequenced in a study of cytomegalovirus exposure and HLA in healthy donors. Repertoires were generated with immunoSEQ multiplex PCR, while TCRdb's copy carries only in-frame clones and drops some. The sample carries approximately 210,000 clones, 79% recorded once. Sequences were obtained from PBMCs. The receptors come from a woman aged 50 to 60 in good health and CMV-seronegative. CDR3s include the opening cysteine and the closing phenylalanine or tryptophan. Fields, in order: J gene, clone size, D gene, V gene, CDR3 DNA, CDR3 protein. The D gene is left open where the match is weak. The size of a clone is reported for some rows only, either as once, few or many, or as a class for expanded clones.

TRBJ1-1	NA	NA	TRBV2	TGTGCCAGCAGTGGGCAGGGATACACTGAAGCTTTCTTT	CASSGQGYTEAFF
TRBJ1-2	NA	NA	TRBV28	TGTGCCAGCAGTTTAGGGCAGGGCCACTATGGCTACACCTTC	CASSLGQGHYGYTF
TRBJ2-2	NA	NA	TRBV11-3	TGTGCCAGCAGCCGTCGAGGAGGAGCGAACACCGGGGAGCTGTTTTTT	CASSRRGGANTGELFF
TRBJ2-6	NA	NA	TRBV6-5	TGTGCCAGCAGTGGGGGGACCTCTGGGGCCAACGTCCTGACTTTC	CASSGGTSGANVLTF
TRBJ1-6	NA	NA	TRBV9	TGTGCCAGCAGCCTGGCGGAGGGGCTTAGCTCCTATAATTCACCCCTCCACTTT	CASSLAEGLSSYNSPLHF
TRBJ1-5	NA	TRBD1	TRBV5-6	TGTGCCAGCAGCTGGGGACAGGGCAGCAATCAGCCCCAGCATTTT	CASSWGQGSNQPQHF
TRBJ1-2	NA	TRBD1	TRBV9	TGTGCCAGCAGACATTCCGGGACAGGACGTGACAGTCCTACTAACTATGGCTACACCTTC	CASRHSGTGRDSPTNYGYTF
TRBJ2-3	NA	TRBD1	TRBV19	TGTGCCAGTAGTACTATGGGACAGGGGTCCACAGATACGCAGTATTTT	CASSTMGQGSTDTQYF
TRBJ1-2	NA	NA	TRBV10-3	TGTGCCATCAGTGAGCCATCACGCAGTGTGATCTCCGCTGGCTACACCTTC	CAISEPSRSVISAGYTF
TRBJ1-2	NA	NA	TRBV2	TGTGCCAGCAGTGATGGTACAGGGCCCACTATTTTCTATGGCTACACCTTC	CASSDGTGPTIFYGYTF
TRBJ2-1	NA	TRBD2	TRBV9	TGTGCCAGCAGCTTGGGAGGGGCCCATGGGATAATGGAGCAGTTCTTC	CASSLGGAHGIMEQFF
TRBJ1-6	few	NA	TRBV7-2	TGTGCCAGCAGCTTCCGCCGGGATAATTCACCCCTCCACTTT	CASSFRRDNSPLHF
TRBJ1-1	few	NA	TRBV6-5	TGTGCCAGCAGTATCGGCAGGGTAGGCACTGAAGCTTTCTTT	CASSIGRVGTEAFF
TRBJ2-3	NA	NA	TRBV9	TGTGCCAGCAGCGTAGGAGGAGGGGGCACAGATACGCAGTATTTT	CASSVGGGGTDTQYF